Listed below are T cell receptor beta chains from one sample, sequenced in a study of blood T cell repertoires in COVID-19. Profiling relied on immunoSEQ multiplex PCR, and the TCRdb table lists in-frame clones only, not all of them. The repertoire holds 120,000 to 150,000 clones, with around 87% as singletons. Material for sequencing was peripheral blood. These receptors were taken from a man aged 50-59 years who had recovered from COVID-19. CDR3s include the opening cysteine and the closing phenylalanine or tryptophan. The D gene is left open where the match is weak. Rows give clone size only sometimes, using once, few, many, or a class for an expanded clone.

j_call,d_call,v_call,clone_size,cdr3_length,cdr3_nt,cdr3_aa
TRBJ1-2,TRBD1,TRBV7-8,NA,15,TGTGCCAGCAGCTTGCGGACAGGGGCTAACTATGGCTACACCTTC,CASSLRTGANYGYTF
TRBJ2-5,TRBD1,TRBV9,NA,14,TGTGCCAGCAGCGTAGGGCAGGGGGCAGAGACCCAGTACTTC,CASSVGQGAETQYF
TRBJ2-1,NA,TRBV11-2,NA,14,TGTGCCAGTGGGGGAAGGGGGACCTACAATGAGCAGTTCTTC,CASGGRGTYNEQFF
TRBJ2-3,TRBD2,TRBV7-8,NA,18,TGTGCCAGCAGCTTACGACTAGCGGGGGCCATAGGGACAGATACGCAGTATTTT,CASSLRLAGAIGTDTQYF
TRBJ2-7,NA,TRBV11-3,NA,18,TGTGCCAGCAGCTTAGCAAATTCCGGGACCGGAGGAGGGTACGAGCAGTACTTC,CASSLANSGTGGGYEQYF
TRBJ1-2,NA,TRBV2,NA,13,TGTGCCAGCAGTGGCCTAGCTAACTATGGCTACACCTTC,CASSGLANYGYTF
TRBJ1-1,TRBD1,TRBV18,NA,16,TGTGCCAGCTCCCAAGGACAGGGGGTGATGAACACTGAAGCTTTCTTT,CASSQGQGVMNTEAFF
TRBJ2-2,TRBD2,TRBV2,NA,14,TGTGCCAGCAGCTTTGGACTAGCTGGCGGGGAGCTGTTTTTT,CASSFGLAGGELFF
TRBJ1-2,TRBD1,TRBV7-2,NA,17,TGTGCCAGCGACTTCCTGACAGGGCCTCCATTCAACTATGGCTACACCTTC,CASDFLTGPPFNYGYTF
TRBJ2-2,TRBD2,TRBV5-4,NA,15,TGTGCCAGCAGCTTGGGCGGGGGGGCCACCGGGGAGCTGTTTTTT,CASSLGGGATGELFF
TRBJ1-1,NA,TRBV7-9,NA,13,TGTGCCAGCAGCTTATCCGGGTCCACTGAAGCTTTCTTT,CASSLSGSTEAFF
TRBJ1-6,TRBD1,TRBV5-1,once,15,TGCGCCAGCAGCCCGGACAGGGGGCGAGTGTCACCCCTCCACTTT,CASSPDRGRVSPLHF
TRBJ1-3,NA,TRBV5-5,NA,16,TGTGCCAGCAGCTTGGCAAATACAAACTCTGGAAACACCATATATTTT,CASSLANTNSGNTIYF
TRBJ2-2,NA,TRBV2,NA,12,TGTGCCAGCATGTCTAAGACCGGGGAGCTGTTTTTT,CASMSKTGELFF
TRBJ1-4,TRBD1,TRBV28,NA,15,TGTGCCAGCAGTTTAGGGGGACAGGGGGATGAAAAACTGTTTTTT,CASSLGGQGDEKLFF
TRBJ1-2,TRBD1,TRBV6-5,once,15,TGTGCCAGCAGTTCAACAGGGGGAGTAAACTATGGCTACACCTTC,CASSSTGGVNYGYTF
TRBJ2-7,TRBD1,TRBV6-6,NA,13,TGTGCCAGCAGCGGACAGGCGATCTACGAGCAGTACTTC,CASSGQAIYEQYF
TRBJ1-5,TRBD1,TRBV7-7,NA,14,TGTGCTACTGAACAGGGGAATGGCAATCAGCCCCAGCATTTT,CATEQGNGNQPQHF
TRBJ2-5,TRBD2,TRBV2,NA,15,TGTGCCAGCAGGAGGAGTAGCGGGGGGCAAGAGACCCAGTACTTC,CASRRSSGGQETQYF
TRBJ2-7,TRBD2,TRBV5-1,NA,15,TGCGCCAGCAAAAAACTAGCGGAGAGCTCCTACGAGCAGTACTTC,CASKKLAESSYEQYF
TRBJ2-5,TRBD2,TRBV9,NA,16,TGTGCCAGCAGCGCCCAACTAGCGGGGGGGCGAGAGACCCAGTACTTC,CASSAQLAGGRETQYF
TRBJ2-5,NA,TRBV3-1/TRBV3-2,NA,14,TGTGCCAGCAGCCATAGAGGGTTGCAAGAGACCCAGTACTTC,CASSHRGLQETQYF
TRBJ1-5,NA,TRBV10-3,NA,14,TGTGCCATCAGTGATTTGGGGGCAGAGCAGCCCCAGCATTTT,CAISDLGAEQPQHF